The 10 T cell receptor beta chains listed next were all sequenced from one sample in a study of a mutant IDH1 vaccine in newly diagnosed glioma. These receptors' targets are unknown. Regarding time point: week 23, last vaccination. In the vaccine, a single dose held 300 ug of the mutant IDH1 20-mer peptide, along with topical imiquimod. TCRdb's table, derived via immunoSEQ multiplex PCR, lists solely in-frame clones and lacks some. There are tens of thousands of clones in the sample; about three quarters occur only once, and 5% to 6% lies in the top ten. Specimen: PBMCs, collected from a glioma patient whose treatment included an IDH1 peptide vaccine. The source is a man aged 50 to 60 with glioma.

The V call is TRBV7-2, the J call TRBJ2-1, with TRBD2 matching 9 bases. Germline V gives CDR1 SGHTA, CDR2 FQGNSA. V lost 0 bases and J lost 8; bases outside the gene matches: 8. There are 16 residues in the CDR3. The CDR3 spells CASSLAGGGGADEQFF. CDR3 DNA: TGTGCCAGCAGCTTAGCGGGTGGCGGGGGGGCGGATGAGCAGTTCTTC.

The chain recombines TRBV5-4 with TRBJ1-6; D not resolved. Germline CDR1 and CDR2: SGHNT and YYREEE (reference sequence). This CDR3 contains 15 residues. V lost 3 bases to trimming and J lost 10 bases, with 17 bases between them. For the CDR3, the DNA is TGTGCCAGCAGCTCCGAGGATGGGGTAAGATCACCCCTCCACTTT. The encoded protein is CASSSEDGVRSPLHF.

The V call is TRBV2, the J call TRBJ1-1, with D perhaps TRBD1 (5 bases). The germline V gene encodes CDR1 SNHLY and CDR2 FYNNEI. The V and J ends lost 0 bases and 6 bases respectively, with 11 bases between them. The CDR3 is 14 residues long. The DNA for the CDR3 is TGTGCCAGCAGTGAAGCCCCCAGGGCTTCTGAAGCTTTCTTT. As protein: CASSEAPRASEAFF.

This rearrangement joins TRBV29-1 to TRBJ2-3, with D perhaps matching TRBD1 (6 bases). Trimming pared 7 bases from V and 2 bases from J, leaving 13 bases between. This CDR3 region has 13 residues. The germline gives CDR1 SQVTM, CDR2 ANQGSEA. The CDR3 DNA sequence: TGCAGCGGGAAACAGGGTTCCACAGATACGCAGTATTTT. Translating it yields CSGKQGSTDTQYF.

This clone occurred once. This chain connects TRBV5-4 to TRBJ2-7; 8 bases are shared with TRBD2. The ends lost 0 bases at V and 0 bases at J; junction bases unmatched: 2. The germline V gene has CDR1 SGHNT and CDR2 YYREEE (reference sequence). The CDR3 is 15 residues long. The CDR3 loop reads CASSLGAGDSYEQYF. CDR3 coding DNA: TGTGCCAGCAGCTTGGGAGCGGGGGACTCCTACGAGCAGTACTTC.

The V call is TRBV7-9, the J call TRBJ1-2; 7 nucleotides align to TRBD1. The germline gives CDR1 SEHNR, CDR2 FQNEAQ (reference sequence). The length of the CDR3 is 14 residues. The trim removed 2 bases at V and 8 bases at J, leaving 8 bases unmatched. The CDR3 DNA is TGTGCCAGCAGCTTACCGGACAGGTCGGGGGGCTACACCTTC. It translates to CASSLPDRSGGYTF.

The chain is built from TRBV5-8 and TRBJ1-1, with a possible D match to TRBD1 (5 bases). Trimming pared 10 bases from V and 7 bases from J, leaving 17 bases between. CDR1 is SGHTS and CDR2 is YDEGEE in the germline V gene. The length of the CDR3 is 12 residues. This CDR3 is CASYWGGDEAFF. CDR3 bases: TGTGCCTCATATTGGGGGGGGGATGAAGCTTTCTTT.

The chain carries TRBV4-1 and TRBJ2-1; no clear D. CDR1 MGHRA and CDR2 YSYEKL come from the germline V gene. The CDR3 is 13 residues long. The germline V and J ends were trimmed by 1 base and 6 bases, with 7 bases remaining between them. The CDR3 here is CASSQVESNEQFF. Here the CDR3 DNA reads TGCGCCAGCAGCCAAGTAGAATCCAATGAGCAGTTCTTC.

The CDR3 coding sequence is TGTGCCAGCAGTTACCTCAGGGGGGCTGAAGCTTTCTTT. Its protein is CASSYLRGAEAFF. The chain joins TRBV6-5 to TRBJ1-1; 7 bases fit TRBD1. Germline V gene sequence: CDR1 MNHEY, CDR2 SVGAGI. The CDR3 is 13 amino acids. V lost 2 bases, J lost 6 bases, and 3 bases stayed unmatched.

Many counts were recorded for this clone. The V call is TRBV9, the J call TRBJ2-3, with D unclear. Germline loops: CDR1 SGDLS, CDR2 YYNGEE. V was trimmed by 3 bases and J by 0 bases, leaving 14 bases between them. CDR3 length equals 16 residues. This chain's CDR3 is CASSERDRLSTDTQYF. CDR3 coding DNA: TGTGCCAGCAGCGAAAGAGATCGCCTTAGCACAGATACGCAGTATTTT.